The 27 T cell receptor beta chains below come from one sample, sequenced in a study of blood T cell repertoires in COVID-19. TCRdb's copy holds only in-frame clones and misses some; the assay was immunoSEQ multiplex PCR. The top ten hold 0.94% of the sample, which has around 300,000 clones, around nine tenths seen once. The sequenced sample was peripheral blood. Receptors originate from a woman between 40 and 50 years old who had recovered from COVID-19.

The chain recombines TRBV18 with TRBJ2-5; possible D gene TRBD2, 5 bases. CDR3 length: 13 amino acids. The V end was cut by 3 bases, the J end by 3 bases, with 8 bases between. Germline V lookup: CDR1 KGHSH, CDR2 LQKENI. In nucleotides, the CDR3 is TGTGCCAGCTCACCCCGGACTGAAGAGACCCAGTACTTC. Protein: CASSPRTEETQYF.

The chain couples TRBV6-6 to TRBJ1-2, with a possible D match to TRBD1 (5 bases). The V end lost 3 bases, the J end lost 4 bases, and 9 bases lay between the germline ends. The CDR3 loop spans 13 amino acids. Germline values: CDR1 MNHNY, CDR2 SVGAGI (reference sequence). The CDR3, as DNA: TGTGCCAGCAGTTATGGGGGGTCCTATGGCTACACCTTC. Its protein product is CASSYGGSYGYTF.

The chain employs TRBV7-2 and TRBJ2-1; 11 nucleotides match TRBD2. The CDR3 consists of 15 residues. The trim removed 5 bases at V and 8 bases at J, leaving 8 bases unmatched. Germline CDR1 SGHTA, CDR2 FQGNSA. Here the CDR3 reads CASSTGLAGMDEQFF. The CDR3 coding sequence is TGTGCCAGCAGCACCGGACTAGCGGGCATGGATGAGCAGTTCTTC.

This chain uses TRBV23-1 with TRBJ1-6, with 9 bases aligning to TRBD1. TRBV23-1 is designated an ORF whose function remains uncertain. V was clipped by 0 bases and J by 9 bases; unmatched bases: 6. The CDR3 has 16 residues. CDR3 nucleotide sequence: TGCGCCAGCAGTCAATCTAAGGGGACAGGGCGTTCACCCCTCCACTTT. Translated: CASSQSKGTGRSPLHF.

Here the CDR3 DNA reads TGTGCCAGCAGTCCCCAGGGGAATCAGCCCCAGCATTTT. Translation: CASSPQGNQPQHF. This chain links TRBV6-6 with TRBJ1-5; tentatively, D is TRBD1 (6 bases). V was trimmed by 5 bases and J by 4 bases, leaving 9 bases between them. Germline V gene sequence: CDR1 MNHNY, CDR2 SVGAGI (reference sequence). The CDR3 length is 13 residues.

This rearrangement joins TRBV5-4 to TRBJ1-3, with D perhaps TRBD1 (5 bases). V was cut by 6 bases and J by 0 bases, with 13 bases left in between. The CDR3 extends over 15 amino acids. Germline V gene sequence: CDR1 SGHNT, CDR2 YYREEE (reference sequence). The CDR3 protein is CASTLGGGSGNTIYF. The CDR3 nucleotides are TGTGCCAGCACCCTGGGGGGGGGCTCTGGAAACACCATATATTTT. Full variable domain (remainder filled in from reference TRBV5-4 and TRBJ1-3): ETGVTQSPTHLIKTRGQQVTLRCSSQSGHNTVSWYQQALGQGPQFIFQYYREEENGRGNFPPRFSGLQFPNYSSELNVNALELDDSALYLCASTLGGGSGNTIYFGEGSWLTVV.

The chain uses TRBV16 and TRBJ2-1; TRBD2 aligns across 11 bases. Trimming cost V 4 bases and J 4 bases; bases outside gene matches: 9. The CDR3 is 17 residues long. The germline V gene encodes CDR1 KGHSY and CDR2 FQNENV. CDR3 sequence (DNA): TGTGCCAGCAGCCGGGGGATGACTAGCGGGGAGTACAATGAGCAGTTCTTC. Protein product: CASSRGMTSGEYNEQFF.

The chain uses TRBV19 and TRBJ1-2, with D perhaps matching TRBD1 (5 bases). The CDR3 loop spans 15 amino acids. Per germline, CDR1 LNHDA and CDR2 SQIVND (reference sequence). V lost 5 bases and J lost 0, with 13 bases in between. The CDR3 protein is CASSPLGPANYGYTF. In DNA form, the CDR3 reads TGTGCCAGTAGTCCCCTGGGGCCGGCTAACTATGGCTACACCTTC. The variable domain in full, completed from reference TRBV19 and TRBJ1-2, reads DGGITQSPKYLFRKEGQNVTLSCEQNLNHDAMYWYRQDPGQGLRLIYYSQIVNDFQKGDIAEGYSVSREKKESFPLTVTSAQKNPTAFYLCASSPLGPANYGYTFGSGTRLTVV.

This clone was counted once. The rearrangement joins TRBV27 to TRBJ2-1; TRBD1 aligns across 7 bases. CDR1 is MNHEY and CDR2 is SMNVEV in the germline V gene (reference sequence). V lost 5 bases to trimming and J lost 5 bases; unmatched junction nucleotides: 12. The CDR3 runs 16 residues. CDR3 nucleotide sequence: TGTGCCAGCAGTCTCCAGACAGGGTGGCGGGACAATGAGCAGTTCTTC. Its translation: CASSLQTGWRDNEQFF.

This clone was found once. The gene calls are TRBV14 and TRBJ1-6; 7 bases align to TRBD1. The CDR3 contains 16 residues. Germline loops: CDR1 SGHDN, CDR2 FVKESK. After removal of 3 bases from V and 6 bases from J, the junction contained 8 bases not matched to a gene. DNA of the CDR3: TGTGCCAGCAGCCAGGAAGGGACAGCTTTTAATTCACCCCTCCACTTT. It encodes CASSQEGTAFNSPLHF.

The rearrangement joins TRBV30 to TRBJ2-3, with D possibly matching TRBD2 (6 bases). Trimming took 4 bases from V and 4 from J, leaving 27 bases between them. The CDR3 covers 18 residues. The V gene's germline CDR1 is GTSNPN and CDR2 SVGIG (reference sequence). DNA for the CDR3: TGTGCCTGGACGGGTTTGAGAGGGGCGGGGCTGACTTCAGATACGCAGTATTTT. The encoded protein is CAWTGLRGAGLTSDTQYF.

The V gene is TRBV14, the J gene TRBJ1-6, with D uncertain. CDR1 and CDR2 from the germline V gene are SGHDN and FVKESK. V shed 0 bases and J shed 8 bases, with 5 bases lying between them. This CDR3 has 13 amino acids. The chain's CDR3 is CASSQEGDSPLHF. The CDR3 bases are TGTGCCAGCAGCCAAGAGGGAGATTCACCCCTCCACTTT.

The chain has TRBV5-6 and TRBJ2-3; 8 bases are shared with TRBD2. Germline values: CDR1 SGHDT, CDR2 YYEEEE. The V gene end was trimmed by 4 bases and the J gene end by 6 bases; junction bases not matched to a gene: 7. The CDR3 runs to 14 residues. The CDR3 reads CASSLGLGDDTQYF. The DNA for the CDR3 is TGTGCCAGCAGCCTGGGACTAGGGGACGATACGCAGTATTTT.

The rearrangement links TRBV11-3 to TRBJ2-7, with 11 bases that match TRBD2. After removal of 1 base from V and 2 bases from J, the junction contained 1 base not matched to a gene. The CDR3 spans 15 residues. Germline CDR1 is SGHNT and CDR2 is YENEEA. DNA of the CDR3: TGTGCCAGCAGCTTAGGACTAGCGGGACCCTACGAGCAGTACTTC. It is translated as CASSLGLAGPYEQYF.

The rearrangement uses TRBV9 and TRBJ2-2, with D maybe TRBD2 (5 bases). Germline V gene lookup returns CDR1 SGDLS and CDR2 YYNGEE. This CDR3 is built from 15 residues. V shed 0 bases and J shed 2 bases, with 8 bases lying between them. CDR3: CASSVEDLNTGELFF. DNA of the CDR3: TGTGCCAGCAGCGTAGAGGACTTAAACACCGGGGAGCTGTTTTTT.

V is TRBV5-6 and J is TRBJ2-5; 8 bases fit TRBD1. CDR3 length equals 14 residues. Germline trimming cut 4 bases from V and 4 bases from J; bases unmatched to any gene: 6. Germline V gene sequence: CDR1 SGHDT, CDR2 YYEEEE. CDR3 protein: CASSEAGGRETQYF. The CDR3 nucleotides are TGTGCCAGCAGCGAAGCAGGGGGCAGAGAGACCCAGTACTTC.

V gene TRBV15 combines with J gene TRBJ2-5; D is unresolved. Trimming took 0 bases from V and 5 from J, leaving 10 bases between them. Germline CDR1 LNHNV, CDR2 YYDKDF (reference sequence). CDR3 size: 14 residues. CDR3 amino acids: CATSRDRRSETQYF. The CDR3 DNA sequence: TGTGCCACCAGCAGAGATCGAAGGAGTGAGACCCAGTACTTC.

The chain links TRBV10-3 to TRBJ1-3, with D maybe TRBD1 (5 bases). The V gene lost 7 bases and the J gene lost 0 bases, with 13 bases spanning the gap. The CDR3 is 15 residues long. Per the germline V gene, CDR1 is ENHRY and CDR2 is SYGVKD. The CDR3 region has the DNA TGTGCCATCAACCAAGACAGCAGCTCTGGAAACACCATATATTTT. Its translation: CAINQDSSSGNTIYF.

The chain joins TRBV11-2 to TRBJ2-5; 13 nucleotides agree with TRBD2. The CDR3 extends over 19 amino acids. From germline, CDR1 is SGHAT and CDR2 FQNNGV. The V and J ends lost 0 bases and 3 bases, in that order; junction bases with no gene match: 10. In nucleotides, the CDR3 is TGTGCCAGCAGCTTAGAACAGGGACTAGCGGGATGGGTGGAAGAGACCCAGTACTTC. It encodes CASSLEQGLAGWVEETQYF.

The CDR3 protein is CASSYRGVDRETQYF. The CDR3 region has the DNA TGTGCCAGTAGTTACAGGGGGGTTGATCGGGAGACCCAGTACTTC. The chain carries TRBV19 and TRBJ2-5; 8 bases line up with TRBD1. The germline gives CDR1 LNHDA, CDR2 SQIVND (reference sequence). The CDR3 is 15 residues long. J was trimmed by 5 bases and V by 5 bases; bases with no gene match: 10.

Here the CDR3 DNA reads TGTGCCAGCATTTTACAGGGGGAGAGTCGCCAGCCCCAGCATTTT. This translates into CASILQGESRQPQHF. V and J are TRBV6-5 and TRBJ1-5; TRBD1 matches 8 bases. CDR1 and CDR2 (germline): MNHEY, SVGAGI. J lost 7 bases, V lost 7 bases, and 12 bases had no gene match. This CDR3 is 15 amino acids long.

The DNA of the CDR3 is TGTGCCAGCAGCACACGACAGGGTATCGCTGAAGCTTTCTTT. This translates into CASSTRQGIAEAFF. The chain couples TRBV7-8 to TRBJ1-1; TRBD1 matches at 7 bases. This CDR3 has 14 residues. CDR1 is SGHVS and CDR2 is FQNEAQ in the germline V gene. V was pared by 5 bases and J by 6 bases, with 9 bases of the junction left unmatched.

The chain links TRBV28 to TRBJ2-7; a possible D gene is TRBD1 (6 bases). The CDR3 spans 13 residues. CDR1 and CDR2 from the germline V gene are MDHEN and SYDVKM. Trimming pared 5 bases from V and 1 base from J, leaving 9 bases between. The CDR3 DNA is TGTGCCAGCAGTGACAGGCGATCCTACGAGCAGTACTTC. It is translated as CASSDRRSYEQYF.

This chain links TRBV2 with TRBJ2-3; maybe TRBD2 (5 bases). The germline CDR1 and CDR2 sequences are SNHLY and FYNNEI. The V and J ends lost 3 bases and 0 bases respectively, with 13 bases between them. This CDR3 region has 16 residues. CDR3 in DNA: TGTGCCAGCAGTGAGTGGGTAGCGCCTAGCACAGATACGCAGTATTTT. Translated: CASSEWVAPSTDTQYF.

This clone has more than one count but fewer than ten. The gene calls are TRBV4-1 and TRBJ1-5, with 8 bases matching TRBD1. Trimming at V came to 4 bases and at J to 2 bases, leaving 10 bases not matched to a gene. The CDR3 contains 17 residues. The germline V gene has CDR1 MGHRA and CDR2 YSYEKL. In DNA, the CDR3 is TGCGCCAGCAGCCCCTGGGACAGGAAGGGTGGCAATCAGCCCCAGCATTTT. This translates into CASSPWDRKGGNQPQHF.

The V gene is TRBV10-3, the J gene TRBJ2-5; 10 nucleotides match TRBD2. The CDR3 contains 16 residues. Per germline, CDR1 ENHRY and CDR2 SYGVKD. Trimming removed 2 bases from V and 1 base from J; junction bases left unmatched: 4. CDR3 nucleotide sequence: TGTGCCATCAGTGAGCTTTTAGCGGGAGGCCAAGAGACCCAGTACTTC. This translates into CAISELLAGGQETQYF.

V usage is TRBV24-1 and J usage is TRBJ1-5, with TRBD1 matching over 10 bases. This CDR3 is 13 amino acids long. The germline gives CDR1 KGHDR, CDR2 SFDVKD. With V trimmed by 5 bases and J by 9 bases, 3 bases remained unmatched. In DNA form, the CDR3 reads TGTGCCACCAGTGCGACAGGGGGCACGCCCCAGCATTTT. Encoded protein: CATSATGGTPQHF.